A single count supports the clone carrying this T cell receptor (beta chain). CDR3 size: 15 residues. V was shortened by 0 bases and J by 0 bases, with 6 bases between the two germline ends. CDR1 and CDR2 from the germline V gene are SGHTA and FQGNSA. The data are from a study of Ad26.COV2.S vaccination and SARS-CoV-2 variants. Using immunoSEQ multiplex PCR, the repertoire was profiled, and TCRdb retains in-frame clones only, with some absent. The data hold 360,000 or so clones, with roughly 87% observed a single time. The treatment is: 15 to 20 received Ad26.COV2.S at low or high dose, single or two shots; five or six received placebo; per-sample allocation not given. Day 63 following the first vaccine or placebo injection was when the samples were taken. The individual, an adult aged 18-55 years, was a donor in Boston.

The clonotype originates from a person aged 18-60 years who received the Ad26.COV2.S COVID-19 vaccine or a placebo. Specimen: peripheral blood, collected in a trial of Ad26.COV2.S vaccine versus placebo. The chain recombines TRBV7-2 with TRBJ2-1; D is unclear. In DNA, the CDR3 is TGTGCCAGCAGCTTAGCCCCGGGCTCCTACAATGAGCAGTTCTTC. Translation: CASSLAPGSYNEQFF.